What follows describes a single TCR beta chain. Its antigen remains undetermined. Per-nucleotide qualities are absent, and no much larger clonotype sits a single base away. Participants in the prospective study were aged roughly 18 to 95 years, lived in approximately 26 United States geographic areas, and enrolled through a virtual design. In the prospective study, participants were assigned to cohorts based on the clinical history participants reported in a screening survey and a study questionnaire. A participant counted as exposed if, within 2 weeks of entering the study, that participant had been in contact with someone who had a PCR-confirmed or clinician-diagnosed COVID-19 case. Each participant in the prospective study had whole blood, serum and a nasopharyngeal or oropharyngeal swab collected by mobile phlebotomists. Participants in the prospective study had the option to provide additional blood draws and questionnaires over a 2-month period. Prospective study blood samples were shipped either frozen or at room temperature before DNA extraction.

CDR1 and CDR2, looked up from the germline V gene, are SGDLS and YYNGEE. The CDR3 spans 15 residues, from the cysteine through the phenylalanine. Left in the record is the CDR3 DNA by itself, 45 bases read in frame from the first base. The junction shows trimming of 4 bases on V and 5 bases on J, and the gene matches do not reach 7 bases of it. This entry is derived from a study of blood T cell repertoires in COVID-19 (dated by TCRdb to about 2020). With regard to the full study: The collaborator samples originated in the United States, Italy and Spain and spanned the acute and convalescent phases of COVID-19. The material from the prospective study consisted of cDNA or gDNA derived from T cells, B-cell-depleted T cells, or PBMCs. The dataset comprised deeply sampled blood TCRbeta repertoires from subjects exposed to, actively infected with, or recovered from COVID-19. The repertoires were made available in a free public database intended to serve as a resource for research on the immune response to SARS-CoV-2. The samples were drawn from the first 160 participants of the ongoing ImmuneRACE study and from 1,254 subjects provided by 6 global collaborators. Nearly every sample came with metadata listing a de-identified subject ID, COVID-19 status, age in years and sex. Where available, HLA class I and class II types were taken from metadata supplied by the sample provider and were not determined by assay-based typing.

TCRbeta CDR3 regions were amplified from genomic DNA using the immunoSEQ Assay, a bias-controlled multiplex PCR. Regarding the original processing steps: The number of nucleated cells in each sample was estimated by amplification of reference gene primers within the assay. To quantify the absolute abundance of each unique TCRbeta CDR3 rearrangement, sequence reads were collapsed and filtered. Productive Simpson clonality was computed per sample as the square root of Simpson's diversity index over productive rearrangements. TCRdb mirrors the immuneACCESS table, restricted to in-frame sequences. Some clones are absent from its copies; in checked studies, under half trace to an unresolved V gene, and the reason for the others is unknown. D and trimming were read from the DNA, whereas the V and J calls and clone size are those reported in that table. The table for this sample lists 150,000 or so clones; 87% of them were counted only once. The top ten constitute approximately 3.8% of the sample.

Findings and caveats that apply to the study as a whole: The amount of clinical and demographic metadata varied by source and participant and was provided uncurated.

Sequencing used PBMCs or T cells enriched from blood (not recorded which). The chain uses TRBV9 and TRBJ1-4, and TRBD1 aligns with 8 junction nucleotides. The receptor was derived from a woman in her thirties or forties who had been exposed to COVID-19. Here the CDR3 is given as CASSPGQGRNEKLFF. The DNA sequence follows: TGTGCCAGCAGCCCTGGACAGGGCCGCAATGAAAAACTGTTTTTT.